A selection of T cell receptor beta chains follows, all from one sample in a study of T-cell memory formation after mild COVID-19. One entry per CDR3 protein, called by TCRdb with MiXCR from the 5' RACE reads. The sample carries hundreds of thousands of distinct CDR3 sequences, under 30% recorded once. What was sequenced was PBMCs or a T cell subset sorted from them (not recorded which). These receptors came from an adult woman who had mild COVID-19 (a few samples of this study predate the infection). Cell type and time point are not known. CDR3s leave out the opening cysteine and the closing phenylalanine or tryptophan. A D gene is named only where the DNA matches it firmly.

d_call: -
j_call: TRBJ1-1
v_call: TRBV27
cdr3_aa: ASSYQASGNTEAF

d_call: -
j_call: TRBJ2-5
v_call: TRBV12-3/TRBV12-4
cdr3_aa: ASSLLQKETQY

d_call: -
j_call: TRBJ2-4
v_call: TRBV12-3/TRBV12-4
cdr3_aa: ASTQGGRPLAKNIQY

d_call: -
j_call: TRBJ1-4
v_call: TRBV6-2/TRBV6-3
cdr3_aa: ASSFSRGQLNEKLF

d_call: -
j_call: TRBJ1-2
v_call: TRBV3-1
cdr3_aa: ASSRREGGYT

d_call: TRBD1
j_call: TRBJ1-2
v_call: TRBV20-1
cdr3_aa: SGGQGSDYGYT

d_call: -
j_call: TRBJ2-3
v_call: TRBV7-2
cdr3_aa: ASSLAGGDTQY

d_call: TRBD1
j_call: TRBJ1-2
v_call: TRBV7-8
cdr3_aa: ASSLDREGYGYT

d_call: -
j_call: TRBJ2-1
v_call: TRBV6-2/TRBV6-3
cdr3_aa: ASSYSTTEQF

d_call: -
j_call: TRBJ2-5
v_call: TRBV15
cdr3_aa: ATSRDDRGGETQY

d_call: -
j_call: TRBJ2-2
v_call: TRBV12-3/TRBV12-4
cdr3_aa: ASSPSGELF

d_call: -
j_call: TRBJ2-1
v_call: TRBV3-1
cdr3_aa: ASSLRGVYNEQF

d_call: TRBD1
j_call: TRBJ2-5
v_call: TRBV11-2
cdr3_aa: ASSLGQGGGETQY

d_call: TRBD1
j_call: TRBJ2-3
v_call: TRBV24-1
cdr3_aa: ATSDSTGGYADTQY

d_call: -
j_call: TRBJ1-3
v_call: TRBV15
cdr3_aa: ATSMEAGLSGNTIY

d_call: -
j_call: TRBJ1-2
v_call: TRBV9
cdr3_aa: ASSVGGTGLNYGYT

d_call: -
j_call: TRBJ2-3
v_call: TRBV24-1
cdr3_aa: ATGGRSSPLTQY